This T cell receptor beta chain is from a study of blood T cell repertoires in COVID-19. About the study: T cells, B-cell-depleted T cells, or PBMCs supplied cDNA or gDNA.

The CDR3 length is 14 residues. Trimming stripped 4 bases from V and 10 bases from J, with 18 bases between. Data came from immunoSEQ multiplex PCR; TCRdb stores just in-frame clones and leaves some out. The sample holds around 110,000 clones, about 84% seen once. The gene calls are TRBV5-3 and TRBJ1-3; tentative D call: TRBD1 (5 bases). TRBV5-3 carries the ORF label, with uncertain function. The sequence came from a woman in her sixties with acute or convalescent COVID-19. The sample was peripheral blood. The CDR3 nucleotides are TGTGCCAGAAGCCGAGCCGGGCCCAAGGGGACCATATATTTT. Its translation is CARSRAGPKGTIYF.